This TCR beta chain was profiled in a study of blood T cells in healthy people across ages. A sample-barcoded 5' primer and a J-beta primer mix were used in a second PCR of about 7 to 12 cycles. TCRdb reprocessed the 5' RACE reads with MiXCR, giving one entry per CDR3 protein. The table has 550,000 to 600,000 distinct CDR3 sequences, 40% to 50% seen once; the top ten hold about 22%. This clonotype has more than one count but fewer than ten. Sequencing was done on a sample of blood. The receptor's source is an elderly man in good health.

The DNA for the CDR3 is TGTGCCAGCAGTTTGCATGGATATGGCTACACCTTC. It yields the protein CASSLHGYGYTF. V and J are TRBV28 and TRBJ1-2, with D hard to call. V was pared by 3 bases and J by 5 bases, with 7 bases between. CDR1 MDHEN and CDR2 SYDVKM come from the germline V gene. This CDR3 has 12 residues.